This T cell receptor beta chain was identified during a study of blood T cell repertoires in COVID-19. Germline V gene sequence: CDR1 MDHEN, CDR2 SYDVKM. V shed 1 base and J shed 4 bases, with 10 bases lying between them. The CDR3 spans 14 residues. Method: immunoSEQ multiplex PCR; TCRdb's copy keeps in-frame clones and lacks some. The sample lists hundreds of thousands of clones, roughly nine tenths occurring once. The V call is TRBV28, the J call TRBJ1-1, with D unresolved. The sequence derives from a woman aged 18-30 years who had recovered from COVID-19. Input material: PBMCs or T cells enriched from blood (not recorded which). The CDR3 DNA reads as TGTGCCAGCAGTTTATACCAGAGAGGCACTGAAGCTTTCTTT. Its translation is CASSLYQRGTEAFF.